The rows below give T cell receptor beta chains drawn from one sample of a study of response to subunit inactivated influenza vaccine. MiXCR, run by TCRdb on the RT-PCR reads, gives a single entry per CDR3 protein. The profile shows under 200,000 distinct CDR3 sequences, more than 10% of them singletons. These data were also filed under a second study, of T cells expressing NK-cell markers.

Sequences were derived from CD8+ T cells sorted from PBMCs, sampled about 11 days after vaccination. All receptors derive from a middle-aged man who received an inactivated influenza vaccine. CDR3s include the opening cysteine and the closing phenylalanine or tryptophan. The D gene is left open where the match is weak. Clone size is not always given. Where it is, it says once, few, many or a class for expanded clones.

D gene: -; J gene: TRBJ2-7; V gene: TRBV2; clone size: -; CDR3 DNA: TGTGCCAGCTCGCGGGGATTCTCCTACGAGCAGTACTTC; CDR3 protein: CASSRGFSYEQYF
D gene: -; J gene: TRBJ2-2; V gene: TRBV29-1; clone size: many; CDR3 DNA: TGCAGCGTGGGAGGGGGCGGTGGCACCGGGGAGCTGTTTTTT; CDR3 protein: CSVGGGGGTGELFF
D gene: TRBD1; J gene: TRBJ2-1; V gene: TRBV6-5; clone size: -; CDR3 DNA: TGTGCCAGCAGTTATTACAGGGGGCTCAATGAGCAGTTCTTC; CDR3 protein: CASSYYRGLNEQFF
D gene: TRBD1; J gene: TRBJ1-6; V gene: TRBV10-3; clone size: -; CDR3 DNA: TGTGCCATCAGTGAGTCCCGGGACAGGAATTCACCCCTCCACTTT; CDR3 protein: CAISESRDRNSPLHF
D gene: TRBD2; J gene: TRBJ2-7; V gene: TRBV27; clone size: -; CDR3 DNA: TGTGCCAGCAGTGGGTTACTAGCGGGAGGTTCCTACGAGCAGTACTTC; CDR3 protein: CASSGLLAGGSYEQYF
D gene: -; J gene: TRBJ2-1; V gene: TRBV30; clone size: -; CDR3 DNA: TGTGCCTGGCAAAAGTACAATGAGCAGTTCTTC; CDR3 protein: CAWQKYNEQFF
D gene: TRBD1; J gene: TRBJ2-7; V gene: TRBV5-1; clone size: few; CDR3 DNA: TGCGCCAGCAGCTTGGCCATCGGACAGGGGGCCTACGAGCAGTACTTC; CDR3 protein: CASSLAIGQGAYEQYF
D gene: -; J gene: TRBJ2-3; V gene: TRBV20-1; clone size: many; CDR3 DNA: TGCAGTGCTAGAAATCTTACAGGGTGGCTCGGTACGCAGTATTTT; CDR3 protein: CSARNLTGWLGTQYF
D gene: -; J gene: TRBJ2-1; V gene: TRBV5-1; clone size: few; CDR3 DNA: TGCGCCAGCAGCTTGCACAGTAACTCCTACAATGAGCAGTTCTTC; CDR3 protein: CASSLHSNSYNEQFF
D gene: -; J gene: TRBJ2-5; V gene: TRBV7-9; clone size: -; CDR3 DNA: TGTGCCGTCGGGCCCGTGCCGTACCAAGAGACCCAGTACTTC; CDR3 protein: CAVGPVPYQETQYF
D gene: -; J gene: TRBJ1-3; V gene: TRBV7-2; clone size: -; CDR3 DNA: TGTGCCAGCAGCTTATCGGGTACTGGAAACACCATATATTTT; CDR3 protein: CASSLSGTGNTIYF
D gene: TRBD2; J gene: TRBJ2-2; V gene: TRBV4-1; clone size: -; CDR3 DNA: TGCGCCAGCAGCCAAGAAGCCACTAGCGGATGGGCCGGGGAGCTGTTTTTT; CDR3 protein: CASSQEATSGWAGELFF
D gene: -; J gene: TRBJ1-6; V gene: TRBV7-9; clone size: -; CDR3 DNA: TGTGCCAGCAGTTCGGGACACCCTAATTCACCCCTCCACTTT; CDR3 protein: CASSSGHPNSPLHF
D gene: TRBD2; J gene: TRBJ2-7; V gene: TRBV24-1; clone size: -; CDR3 DNA: TGTGCCACCAGTGATAGCGGGGCCTACGAGCAGTACTTC; CDR3 protein: CATSDSGAYEQYF
D gene: -; J gene: TRBJ2-2; V gene: TRBV5-6; clone size: few; CDR3 DNA: TGTGCCAGCAGCTTGGGGATAGCGTGGACCGGGGAGCTGTTTTTT; CDR3 protein: CASSLGIAWTGELFF
D gene: -; J gene: TRBJ2-3; V gene: TRBV5-1; clone size: few; CDR3 DNA: TGCGCCAGCAGCTTGGGACAGGCAAGTAGCACAGATACGCAGTATTTT; CDR3 protein: CASSLGQASSTDTQYF
D gene: -; J gene: TRBJ1-4; V gene: TRBV2; clone size: few; CDR3 DNA: TGTGCCAGCAGCGAACCCAACCCAGGGGAGGTGGGTGAAAAACTGTTTTTT; CDR3 protein: CASSEPNPGEVGEKLFF